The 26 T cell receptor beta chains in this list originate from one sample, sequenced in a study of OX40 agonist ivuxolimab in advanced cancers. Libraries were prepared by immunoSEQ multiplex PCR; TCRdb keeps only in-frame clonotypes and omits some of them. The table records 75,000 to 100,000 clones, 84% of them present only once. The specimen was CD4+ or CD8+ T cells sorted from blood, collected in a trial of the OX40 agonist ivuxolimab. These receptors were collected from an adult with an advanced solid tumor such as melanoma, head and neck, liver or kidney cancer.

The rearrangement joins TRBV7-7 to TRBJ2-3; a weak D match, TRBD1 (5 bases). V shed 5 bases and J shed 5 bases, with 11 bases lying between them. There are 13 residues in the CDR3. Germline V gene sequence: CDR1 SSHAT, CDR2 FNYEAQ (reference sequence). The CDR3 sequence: CASSLGAEDTQYF. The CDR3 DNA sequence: TGTGCCAGCAGCCTTGGGGCTGAAGATACGCAGTATTTT.

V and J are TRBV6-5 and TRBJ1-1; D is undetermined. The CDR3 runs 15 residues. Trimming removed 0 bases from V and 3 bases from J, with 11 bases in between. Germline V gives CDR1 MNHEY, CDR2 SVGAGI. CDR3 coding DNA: TGTGCCAGCAGTTACTCGAGGAAAGGAGACACTGAAGCTTTCTTT. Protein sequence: CASSYSRKGDTEAFF.

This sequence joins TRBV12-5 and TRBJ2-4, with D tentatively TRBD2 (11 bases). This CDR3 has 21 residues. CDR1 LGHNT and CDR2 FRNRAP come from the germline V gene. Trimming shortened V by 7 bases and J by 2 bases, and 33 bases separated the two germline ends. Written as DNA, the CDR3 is TGTGCTAGTGCCCTTGGACAGGGGGAGGGTAGCGGGAGGGCCTCCAAAAACATTCAGTACTTC. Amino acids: CASALGQGEGSGRASKNIQYF.

The CDR3: CASSQAIGETQYF. The CDR3 DNA is TGCGCCAGCAGCCAGGCGATTGGAGAGACCCAGTACTTC. This chain connects TRBV4-1 to TRBJ2-5; no clear D. This CDR3 comprises 13 residues. Trimming removed 3 bases from V and 4 bases from J, with 9 bases in between. CDR1 and CDR2 from the germline V gene are MGHRA and YSYEKL.

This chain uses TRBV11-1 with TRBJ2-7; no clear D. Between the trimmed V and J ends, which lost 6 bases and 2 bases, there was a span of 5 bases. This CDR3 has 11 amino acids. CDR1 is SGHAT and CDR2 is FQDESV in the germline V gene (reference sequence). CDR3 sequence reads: CASSGAYEQYF. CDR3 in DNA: TGTGCCAGCAGTGGAGCCTACGAGCAGTACTTC.

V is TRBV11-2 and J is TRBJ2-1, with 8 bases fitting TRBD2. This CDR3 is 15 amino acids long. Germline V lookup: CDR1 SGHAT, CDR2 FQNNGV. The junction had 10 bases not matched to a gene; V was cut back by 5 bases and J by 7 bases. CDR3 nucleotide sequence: TGTGCCAGCAGCCCCAGCGGGAGCCACGGGAATGAGCAGTTCTTC. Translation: CASSPSGSHGNEQFF.

The CDR3: CASRSGEAGELFF. Here the CDR3 DNA reads TGCGCCAGCAGATCCGGGGAGGCCGGGGAGCTGTTTTTT. The chain carries TRBV5-1 and TRBJ2-2, with D tentatively TRBD2 (6 bases). Trimming shortened V by 5 bases and J by 6 bases, and 11 bases separated the two germline ends. The germline V gene has CDR1 SGHRS and CDR2 YFSETQ. The CDR3 has 13 residues.

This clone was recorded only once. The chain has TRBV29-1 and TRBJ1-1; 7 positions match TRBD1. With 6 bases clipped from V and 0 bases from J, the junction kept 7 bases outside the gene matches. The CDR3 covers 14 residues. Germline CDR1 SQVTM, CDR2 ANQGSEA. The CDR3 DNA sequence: TGCAGCGTAGAGGGACAGTTAATGAACACTGAAGCTTTCTTT. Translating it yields CSVEGQLMNTEAFF.

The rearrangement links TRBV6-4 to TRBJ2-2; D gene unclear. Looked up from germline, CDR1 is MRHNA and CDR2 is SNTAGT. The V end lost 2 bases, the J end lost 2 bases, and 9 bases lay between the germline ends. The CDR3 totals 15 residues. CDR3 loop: CASSDLRANTGELFF. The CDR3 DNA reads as TGTGCCAGCAGTGACCTCCGCGCTAACACCGGGGAGCTGTTTTTT.

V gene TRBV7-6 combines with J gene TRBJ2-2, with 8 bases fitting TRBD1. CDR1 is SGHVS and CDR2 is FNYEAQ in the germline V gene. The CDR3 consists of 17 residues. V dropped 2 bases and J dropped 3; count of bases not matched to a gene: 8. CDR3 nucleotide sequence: TGTGCCAGCAGCTTACTCGGACAGGGAACATACACCGGGGAGCTGTTTTTT. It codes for CASSLLGQGTYTGELFF.

CDR3 coding DNA: TGCGCCAGCCGGAGATTGGGCCTGGAAAGCACAGATACGCAGTATTTT. Translated: CASRRLGLESTDTQYF. The chain links TRBV5-1 to TRBJ2-3, with no clear D. CDR1 and CDR2 (germline): SGHRS, YFSETQ. The V and J ends lost 7 bases and 0 bases respectively, with 18 bases between them. The CDR3 has 16 residues.

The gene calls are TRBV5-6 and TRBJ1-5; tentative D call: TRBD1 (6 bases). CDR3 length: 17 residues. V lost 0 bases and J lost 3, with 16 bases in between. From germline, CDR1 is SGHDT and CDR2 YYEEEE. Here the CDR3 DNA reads TGTGCCAGCAGCTTGGCCCCAGGGGACGCGAACAATCAGCCCCAGCATTTT. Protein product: CASSLAPGDANNQPQHF.

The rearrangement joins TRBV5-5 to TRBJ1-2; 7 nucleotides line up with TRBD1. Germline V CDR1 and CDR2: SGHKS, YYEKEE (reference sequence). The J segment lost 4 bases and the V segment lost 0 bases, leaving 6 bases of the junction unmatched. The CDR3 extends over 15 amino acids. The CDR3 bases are TGTGCCAGCAGCTTGGCAACAGGGGCCCCCTATGGCTACACCTTC. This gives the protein CASSLATGAPYGYTF.

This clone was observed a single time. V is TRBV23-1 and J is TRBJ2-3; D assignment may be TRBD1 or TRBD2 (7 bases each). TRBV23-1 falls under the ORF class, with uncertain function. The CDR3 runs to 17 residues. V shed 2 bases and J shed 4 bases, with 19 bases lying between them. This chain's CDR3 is CASSQVGAGGVPDTQYF. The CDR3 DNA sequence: TGCGCCAGCAGTCAAGTAGGTGCAGGGGGGGTACCAGATACGCAGTATTTT.

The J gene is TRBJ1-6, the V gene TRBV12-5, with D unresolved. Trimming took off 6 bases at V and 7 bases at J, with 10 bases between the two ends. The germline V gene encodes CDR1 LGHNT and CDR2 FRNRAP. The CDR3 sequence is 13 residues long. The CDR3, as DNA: TGTGCTAGTGGGGGCGACGGGAATTCACCCCTCCACTTT. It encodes CASGGDGNSPLHF.

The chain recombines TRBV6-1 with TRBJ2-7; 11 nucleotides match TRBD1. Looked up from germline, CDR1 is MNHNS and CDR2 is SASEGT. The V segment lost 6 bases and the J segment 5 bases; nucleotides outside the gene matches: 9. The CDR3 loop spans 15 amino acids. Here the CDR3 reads CASRSGTGGKDEQYF. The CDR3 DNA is TGTGCCAGCAGATCCGGGACAGGGGGTAAGGACGAGCAGTACTTC.

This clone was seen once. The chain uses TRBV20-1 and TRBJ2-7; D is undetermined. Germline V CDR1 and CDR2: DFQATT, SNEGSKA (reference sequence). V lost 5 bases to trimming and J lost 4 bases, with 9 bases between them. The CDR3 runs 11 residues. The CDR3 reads CSAPRGYEQYF. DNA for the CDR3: TGCAGTGCTCCCCGCGGATACGAGCAGTACTTC.

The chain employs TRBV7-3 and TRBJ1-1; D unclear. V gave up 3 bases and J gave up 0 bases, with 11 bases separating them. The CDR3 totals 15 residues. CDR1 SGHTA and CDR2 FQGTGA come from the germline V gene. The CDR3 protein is CASSLNSGMNTEAFF. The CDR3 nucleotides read TGTGCCAGCAGCTTGAATTCGGGAATGAACACTGAAGCTTTCTTT.

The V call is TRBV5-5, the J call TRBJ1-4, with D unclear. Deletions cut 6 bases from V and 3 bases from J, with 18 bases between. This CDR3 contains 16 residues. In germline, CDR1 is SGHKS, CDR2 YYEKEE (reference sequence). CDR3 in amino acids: CASNKVMGAANEKLFF. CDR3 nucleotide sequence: TGTGCCAGCAACAAAGTAATGGGCGCGGCTAATGAAAAACTGTTTTTT. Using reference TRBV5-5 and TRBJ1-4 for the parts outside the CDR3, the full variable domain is DAGVTQSPTHLIKTRGQQVTLRCSPISGHKSVSWYQQVLGQGPQFIFQYYEKEERGRGNFPDRFSARQFPNYSSELNVNALLLGDSALYLCASNKVMGAANEKLFFGSGTQLSVL.

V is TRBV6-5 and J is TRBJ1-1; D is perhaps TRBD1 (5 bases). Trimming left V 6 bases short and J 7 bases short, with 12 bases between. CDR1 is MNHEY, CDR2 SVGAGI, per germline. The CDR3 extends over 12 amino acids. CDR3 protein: CASSSRQSEAFF. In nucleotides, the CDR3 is TGTGCCAGCAGCTCGAGACAGAGTGAAGCTTTCTTT.

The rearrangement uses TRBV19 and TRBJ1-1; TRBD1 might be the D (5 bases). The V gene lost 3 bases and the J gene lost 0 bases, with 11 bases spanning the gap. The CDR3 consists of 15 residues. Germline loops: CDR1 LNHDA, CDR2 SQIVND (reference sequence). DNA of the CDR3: TGTGCCAGTAGTATTATTCAGGGCCTGAACACTGAAGCTTTCTTT. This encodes CASSIIQGLNTEAFF.

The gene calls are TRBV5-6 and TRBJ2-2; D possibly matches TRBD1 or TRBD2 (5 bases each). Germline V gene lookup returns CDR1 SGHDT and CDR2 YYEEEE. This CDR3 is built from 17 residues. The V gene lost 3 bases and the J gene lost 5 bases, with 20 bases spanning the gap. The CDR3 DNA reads TGTGCCAGCAGCTCGATCCGGGACGGCTTTATTACCGGGGAGCTGTTTTTT. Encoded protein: CASSSIRDGFITGELFF.

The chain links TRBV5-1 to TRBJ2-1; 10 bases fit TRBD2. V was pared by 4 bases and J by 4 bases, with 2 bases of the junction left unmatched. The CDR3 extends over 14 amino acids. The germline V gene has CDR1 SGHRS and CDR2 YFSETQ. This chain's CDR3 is CASSLAGEYNEQFF. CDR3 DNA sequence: TGCGCCAGCAGCCTAGCGGGGGAATACAATGAGCAGTTCTTC.

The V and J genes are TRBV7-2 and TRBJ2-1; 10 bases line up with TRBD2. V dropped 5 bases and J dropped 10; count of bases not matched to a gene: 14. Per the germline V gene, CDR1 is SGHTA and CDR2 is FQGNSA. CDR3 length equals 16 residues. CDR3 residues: CASSTSSGGPVKEQFF. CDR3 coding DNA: TGTGCCAGCAGCACCTCTAGCGGGGGCCCGGTTAAGGAGCAGTTCTTC.

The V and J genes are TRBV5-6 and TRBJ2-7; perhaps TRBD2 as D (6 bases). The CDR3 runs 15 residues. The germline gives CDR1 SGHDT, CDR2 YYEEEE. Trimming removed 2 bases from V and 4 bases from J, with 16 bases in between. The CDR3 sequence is CASSFSSSVEYEQYF. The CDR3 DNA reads TGTGCCAGCAGCTTCAGTTCTAGCGTTGAATACGAGCAGTACTTC.

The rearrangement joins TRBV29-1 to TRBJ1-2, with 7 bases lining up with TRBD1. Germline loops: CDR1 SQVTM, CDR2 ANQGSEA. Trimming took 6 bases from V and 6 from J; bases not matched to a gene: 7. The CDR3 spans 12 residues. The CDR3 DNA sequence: TGCAGCGTACTACAGGGGTCGCATGGCTACACCTTC. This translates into CSVLQGSHGYTF.